The rows below give T cell receptor beta chains drawn from one sample of a study of cytomegalovirus exposure and HLA in healthy donors. Libraries were prepared by immunoSEQ multiplex PCR; TCRdb keeps only in-frame clonotypes and omits some of them. Of about 190,000 clones listed, roughly 76% are singletons. Sequencing was performed on PBMCs. These receptors all stem from a woman aged 25 to 39 in good health and CMV-seropositive. CDR3s include the opening cysteine and the closing phenylalanine or tryptophan. D genes are given only for firm matches. Clone size appears in some rows only: once, few, many, or a class for an expanded clone.

TRBJ2-1 | once | 15 | TRBV30 | - | CAWDRLALTYNEQFF | TGTGCCTGGGACAGGCTAGCTTTAACCTACAATGAGCAGTTCTTC
TRBJ2-5 | - | 15 | TRBV6-5 | TRBD2 | CASSLLAGESETQYF | TGTGCCAGCAGCCTTCTAGCGGGAGAGAGTGAGACCCAGTACTTC
TRBJ2-7 | - | 14 | TRBV5-6 | TRBD1 | CASSIRDRAYEQYF | TGTGCCAGCAGCATCCGGGACAGAGCCTACGAGCAGTACTTC
TRBJ1-6 | - | 13 | TRBV5-6 | - | CASSHSYNSPLHF | TGTGCCAGCAGCCATAGCTATAATTCACCCCTCCACTTT
TRBJ1-1 | - | 16 | TRBV5-1 | - | CASSPTGGVLNTEAFF | TGCGCCAGCAGCCCGACCGGGGGGGTCTTGAACACTGAAGCTTTCTTT
TRBJ1-3 | - | 14 | TRBV16 | TRBD1 | CASSLDRVGNTIYF | TGTGCCAGCAGCCTTGACAGGGTCGGAAACACCATATATTTT
TRBJ2-1 | - | 13 | TRBV7-3 | - | CASSLRRVNEQFF | TGTGCCAGCAGCTTAAGGAGGGTCAATGAGCAGTTCTTC
TRBJ2-7 | - | 15 | TRBV7-6 | TRBD2 | CASSSLPSGIYEQYF | TGTGCCAGCAGCTCTTTGCCTAGCGGGATCTACGAGCAGTACTTC
TRBJ2-3 | - | 16 | TRBV4-2 | TRBD2 | CASSPLGAGGTDTQYF | TGTGCCAGCAGCCCCCTTGGAGCGGGGGGCACAGATACGCAGTATTTT
TRBJ1-1 | - | 14 | TRBV28 | - | CASSLRGENTEAFF | TGTGCCAGCAGTTTGCGGGGTGAGAACACTGAAGCTTTCTTT
TRBJ2-1 | - | 13 | TRBV9 | TRBD1 | CASSRDSNNEQFF | TGTGCCAGCAGCCGGGACAGCAACAATGAGCAGTTCTTC
TRBJ1-3 | - | 15 | TRBV7-2 | - | CASSSGDRRGNTIYF | TGTGCCAGCAGCTCCGGCGACAGGAGGGGAAACACCATATATTTT
TRBJ2-7 | - | 14 | TRBV27 | TRBD2 | CASSWGGISYEQYF | TGTGCCAGCAGCTGGGGAGGGATCTCCTACGAGCAGTACTTC
TRBJ2-1 | - | 15 | TRBV4-2 | - | CASSQAGSSYNEQFF | TGTGCCAGCAGCCAAGCGGGAAGCTCCTACAATGAGCAGTTCTTC
TRBJ2-2 | - | 16 | TRBV7-9 | - | CASSSGVASNTGELFF | TGTGCCAGCAGCTCGGGGGTGGCGTCGAACACCGGGGAGCTGTTTTTT
TRBJ2-2 | - | 15 | TRBV27 | - | CASSLRGSNTGELFF | TGTGCCAGCAGTTTGAGGGGGTCGAACACCGGGGAGCTGTTTTTT
TRBJ2-5 | - | 13 | TRBV27 | TRBD2 | CASSWLAGETQYF | TGTGCCAGCAGTTGGCTAGCGGGGGAGACCCAGTACTTC
TRBJ2-7 | - | 14 | TRBV9 | - | CASSVGAGAGEQYF | TGTGCCAGCAGCGTAGGGGCAGGGGCTGGCGAGCAGTACTTC
TRBJ2-2 | - | 16 | TRBV29-1 | TRBD2 | CSVAERGEGWSGELFF | TGCAGCGTTGCAGAGCGGGGGGAGGGGTGGTCCGGGGAGCTGTTTTTT
TRBJ1-2 | once | 14 | TRBV4-3 | TRBD1 | CASSADRAGYGYTF | TGCGCCAGCAGCGCCGACAGGGCAGGGTATGGCTACACCTTC
TRBJ1-5 | - | 12 | TRBV2 | - | CASSEREGPQHF | TGTGCCAGCAGTGAACGGGAGGGGCCCCAGCATTTT
TRBJ2-3 | - | 15 | TRBV4-2 | TRBD2 | CASSLKRERGDTQYF | TGTGCCAGCAGCCTGAAGCGGGAGAGGGGAGATACGCAGTATTTT
TRBJ2-2 | - | 13 | TRBV6-5 | - | CATRQANTGELFF | TGTGCCACCAGGCAGGCGAACACCGGGGAGCTGTTTTTT
TRBJ1-5 | - | 14 | TRBV28 | - | CASSTSRDIQPQHF | TGTGCCAGCAGCACGTCCCGGGACATTCAGCCCCAGCATTTT
TRBJ2-1 | - | 16 | TRBV9 | TRBD2 | CASSVDPQGSGNEQFF | TGTGCCAGCAGCGTAGACCCCCAAGGTAGCGGGAATGAGCAGTTCTTC
TRBJ1-2 | - | 14 | TRBV30 | TRBD1 | CAWSVVGQGGGYTF | TGTGCCTGGAGTGTAGTAGGACAGGGAGGCGGCTACACCTTC
TRBJ2-1 | - | 14 | TRBV29-1 | TRBD2 | CSDLLAGAVNEQFF | TGCAGCGATTTACTAGCGGGGGCGGTCAATGAGCAGTTCTTC
TRBJ1-1 | - | 12 | TRBV15 | - | CATSRDRWEAFF | TGTGCCACCAGCAGAGATAGATGGGAGGCTTTCTTT
TRBJ2-1 | - | 14 | TRBV6-6 | - | CASSRPEVRLGGFF | TGTGCCAGCAGTCGCCCCGAGGTTCGGTTAGGTGGGTTCTTC
TRBJ1-2 | - | 14 | TRBV28 | - | CASRDAGGKGGYTF | TGTGCCAGCCGGGACGCGGGGGGAAAGGGTGGCTACACCTTC
TRBJ2-7 | - | 14 | TRBV10-3 | - | CAISGRAAEYEQYF | TGTGCCATCAGTGGCCGGGCAGCGGAGTACGAGCAGTACTTC
TRBJ2-3 | - | 14 | TRBV5-6 | - | CASSVYVGRDTQYF | TGTGCCAGCAGCGTTTACGTGGGCCGGGATACGCAGTATTTT
TRBJ1-1 | - | 14 | TRBV10-1 | - | CASSEREGNTEAFF | TGCGCCAGCAGTGAGCGGGAGGGGAACACTGAAGCTTTCTTT
TRBJ1-2 | once | 13 | TRBV7-6 | - | CASSQGGADGYTF | TGTGCCAGCAGCCAAGGAGGAGCGGATGGCTACACCTTC
TRBJ2-7 | - | 15 | TRBV11-2 | - | CASSLAGGGYYEQYF | TGTGCCAGCAGCTTAGCTGGCGGAGGGTACTACGAGCAGTACTTC
TRBJ2-1 | - | 13 | TRBV19 | - | CASSIGRLDEQFF | TGTGCCAGTAGTATAGGTCGGTTGGATGAGCAGTTCTTC
TRBJ2-3 | few | 14 | TRBV7-2 | TRBD2 | CASSLRTGRGTQYF | TGTGCCAGCAGCTTAAGAACGGGGAGGGGTACGCAGTATTTT
TRBJ2-5 | - | 16 | TRBV5-4 | TRBD2 | CASSLGGGSLGETQYF | TGTGCCAGCAGCTTGGGCGGCGGGAGCTTGGGGGAGACCCAGTACTTC
TRBJ1-1 | - | 13 | TRBV19 | TRBD1 | CASSIARTGRAFF | TGTGCCAGTAGTATCGCTCGGACAGGGAGGGCTTTCTTT
TRBJ2-1 | few | 12 | TRBV7-3 | TRBD2 | CASSSGLENLIF | TGTGCCAGCAGCTCGGGACTAGAAAATTTAATCTTC
TRBJ2-1 | - | 14 | TRBV7-2 | - | CASSLGRVSGEQFF | TGTGCCAGCAGCTTAGGACGGGTATCTGGTGAGCAGTTCTTC
TRBJ2-2 | - | 16 | TRBV5-1 | - | CASSPIRGLGTGELFF | TGCGCCAGCAGCCCCATCCGAGGCTTGGGCACCGGGGAGCTGTTTTTT
TRBJ2-7 | - | 16 | TRBV23-1 | - | CASSQIWVRGSYEQYF | TGCGCCAGCAGTCAAATATGGGTCAGGGGCTCCTACGAGCAGTACTTC
TRBJ2-5 | - | 16 | TRBV28 | TRBD2 | CASRKSRLAEQETQYF | TGTGCCAGCAGGAAATCGAGACTAGCGGAGCAAGAGACCCAGTACTTC
TRBJ2-3 | - | 16 | TRBV19 | - | CASSAFDRTGTDTQYF | TGTGCCAGTAGCGCTTTCGACAGGACTGGCACAGATACGCAGTATTTT
TRBJ2-7 | - | 15 | TRBV4-1 | TRBD2 | CASRVGLAGAYEQYF | TGCGCCAGCAGAGTCGGACTAGCGGGAGCCTACGAGCAGTACTTC
TRBJ1-4 | - | 14 | TRBV6-6 | TRBD1 | CASNRQGAGEKLFF | TGTGCCAGCAACAGACAGGGGGCAGGAGAAAAACTGTTTTTT
TRBJ2-7 | - | 13 | TRBV7-9 | - | CASSFSASYEQYF | TGTGCCAGCAGCTTCAGCGCATCCTACGAGCAGTACTTC
TRBJ1-4 | few | 15 | TRBV28 | - | CASSKRGRAQEKLFF | TGTGCCAGCAGTAAGCGCGGCAGGGCCCAGGAAAAACTGTTTTTT
TRBJ2-7 | - | 15 | TRBV30 | TRBD1 | CAWSPRDRGYYEQYF | TGTGCCTGGAGTCCTCGGGACAGGGGCTATTACGAGCAGTACTTC
TRBJ2-3 | few | 12 | TRBV6-6 | - | CASSPGLGTQYF | TGTGCCAGCAGTCCGGGACTCGGTACGCAGTATTTT